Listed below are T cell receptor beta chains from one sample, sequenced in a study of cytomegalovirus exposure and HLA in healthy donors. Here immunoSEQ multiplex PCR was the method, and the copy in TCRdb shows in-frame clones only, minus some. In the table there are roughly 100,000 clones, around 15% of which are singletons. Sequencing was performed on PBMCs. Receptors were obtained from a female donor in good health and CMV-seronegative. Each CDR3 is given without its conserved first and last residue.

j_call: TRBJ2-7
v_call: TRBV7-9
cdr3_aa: ASSLPGSYEQY

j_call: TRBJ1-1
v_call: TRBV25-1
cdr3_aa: ASRDNRGEAF

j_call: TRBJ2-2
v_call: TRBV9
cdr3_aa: ASSVAGKNTGELF

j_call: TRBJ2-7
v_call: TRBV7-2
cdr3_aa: ASSLVHRAQEQY

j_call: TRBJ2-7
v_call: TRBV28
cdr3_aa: ASSSTGDLGEQY

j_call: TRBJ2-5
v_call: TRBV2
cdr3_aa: ASRQLTGGEETQY

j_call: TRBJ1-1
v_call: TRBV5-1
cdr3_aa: ASSLTGRGDTEAF

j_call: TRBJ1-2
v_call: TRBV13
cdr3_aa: ASSSRGGYGYT

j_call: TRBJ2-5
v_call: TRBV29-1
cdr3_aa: SASTSLQETQY

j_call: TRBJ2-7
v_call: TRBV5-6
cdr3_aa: ASSLDGLGLPYEQY

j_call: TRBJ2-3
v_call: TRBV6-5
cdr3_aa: ASGEATTDTQY

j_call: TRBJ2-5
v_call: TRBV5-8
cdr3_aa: ASDRAGAVETQY

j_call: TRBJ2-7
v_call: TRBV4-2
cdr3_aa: ASSQGVSGSSYEQY

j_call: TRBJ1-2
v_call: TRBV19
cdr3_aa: ASSTPGETNYGYT

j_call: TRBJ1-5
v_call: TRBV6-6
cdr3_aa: ASSLRGPQH

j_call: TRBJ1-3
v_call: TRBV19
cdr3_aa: ASSDHHNSGNTIY

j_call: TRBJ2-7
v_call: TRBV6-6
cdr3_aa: ASNSGGGYEQY

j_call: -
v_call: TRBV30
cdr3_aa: AWRGPGRAAEQY

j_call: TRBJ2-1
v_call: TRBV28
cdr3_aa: ASRGTGAKEQF

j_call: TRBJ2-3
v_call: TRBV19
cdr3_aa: ASSRGTDTQY

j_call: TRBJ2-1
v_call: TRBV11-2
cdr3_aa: ASSKGTLATEQF

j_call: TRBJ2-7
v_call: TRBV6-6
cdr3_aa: ASSPMNYEQY

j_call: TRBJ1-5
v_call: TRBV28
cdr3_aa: ASSPDRNQPQH

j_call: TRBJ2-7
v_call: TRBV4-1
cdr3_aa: ASRVGRTGADEQY

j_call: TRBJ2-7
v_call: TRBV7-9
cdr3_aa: ASSHSLSGVNSYEQY

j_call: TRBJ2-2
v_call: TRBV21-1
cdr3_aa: ASRRQGGNGELF

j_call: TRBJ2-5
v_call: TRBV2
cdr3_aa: ASSGRVTETQY

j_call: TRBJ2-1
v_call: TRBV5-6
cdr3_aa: ASSLIEGMSNEQF

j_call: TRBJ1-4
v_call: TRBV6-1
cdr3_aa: ASSEGQGKVLREKLF

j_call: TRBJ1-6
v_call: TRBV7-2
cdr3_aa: ASSPQTGLRSPLH

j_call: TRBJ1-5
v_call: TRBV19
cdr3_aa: ASTPRGGSQPQH

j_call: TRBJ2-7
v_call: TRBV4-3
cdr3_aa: ASSQDRGLAGGIYEQY

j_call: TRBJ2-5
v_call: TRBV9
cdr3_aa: ASSVFPDRKETQY

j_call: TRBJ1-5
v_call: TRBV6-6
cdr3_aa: ASSGGTGNSNQPQH

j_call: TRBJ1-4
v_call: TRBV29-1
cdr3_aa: SVQTSGVTNEKLF

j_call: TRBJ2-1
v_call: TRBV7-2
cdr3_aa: ASSLTGVQNLAGVAEQF

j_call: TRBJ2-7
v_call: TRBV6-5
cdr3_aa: ASSYSSPSYEQY

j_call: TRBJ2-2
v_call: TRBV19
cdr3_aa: ASTRTLRVGELF

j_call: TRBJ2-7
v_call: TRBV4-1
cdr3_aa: ASSPRGVRGSYEQY

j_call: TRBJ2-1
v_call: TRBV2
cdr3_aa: ASSEAWASGEKF

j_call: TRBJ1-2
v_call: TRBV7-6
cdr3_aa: ASSLNVGRVGAGNGYT

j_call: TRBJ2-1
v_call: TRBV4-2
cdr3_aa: ASSQDRMPSSSDSYNEQF

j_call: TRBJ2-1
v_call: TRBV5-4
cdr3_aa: ASSLTSSNEQF

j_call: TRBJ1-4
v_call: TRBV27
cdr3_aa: AAGFWGEKLF

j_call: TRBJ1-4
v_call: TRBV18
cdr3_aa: ASSPRVGEKLF